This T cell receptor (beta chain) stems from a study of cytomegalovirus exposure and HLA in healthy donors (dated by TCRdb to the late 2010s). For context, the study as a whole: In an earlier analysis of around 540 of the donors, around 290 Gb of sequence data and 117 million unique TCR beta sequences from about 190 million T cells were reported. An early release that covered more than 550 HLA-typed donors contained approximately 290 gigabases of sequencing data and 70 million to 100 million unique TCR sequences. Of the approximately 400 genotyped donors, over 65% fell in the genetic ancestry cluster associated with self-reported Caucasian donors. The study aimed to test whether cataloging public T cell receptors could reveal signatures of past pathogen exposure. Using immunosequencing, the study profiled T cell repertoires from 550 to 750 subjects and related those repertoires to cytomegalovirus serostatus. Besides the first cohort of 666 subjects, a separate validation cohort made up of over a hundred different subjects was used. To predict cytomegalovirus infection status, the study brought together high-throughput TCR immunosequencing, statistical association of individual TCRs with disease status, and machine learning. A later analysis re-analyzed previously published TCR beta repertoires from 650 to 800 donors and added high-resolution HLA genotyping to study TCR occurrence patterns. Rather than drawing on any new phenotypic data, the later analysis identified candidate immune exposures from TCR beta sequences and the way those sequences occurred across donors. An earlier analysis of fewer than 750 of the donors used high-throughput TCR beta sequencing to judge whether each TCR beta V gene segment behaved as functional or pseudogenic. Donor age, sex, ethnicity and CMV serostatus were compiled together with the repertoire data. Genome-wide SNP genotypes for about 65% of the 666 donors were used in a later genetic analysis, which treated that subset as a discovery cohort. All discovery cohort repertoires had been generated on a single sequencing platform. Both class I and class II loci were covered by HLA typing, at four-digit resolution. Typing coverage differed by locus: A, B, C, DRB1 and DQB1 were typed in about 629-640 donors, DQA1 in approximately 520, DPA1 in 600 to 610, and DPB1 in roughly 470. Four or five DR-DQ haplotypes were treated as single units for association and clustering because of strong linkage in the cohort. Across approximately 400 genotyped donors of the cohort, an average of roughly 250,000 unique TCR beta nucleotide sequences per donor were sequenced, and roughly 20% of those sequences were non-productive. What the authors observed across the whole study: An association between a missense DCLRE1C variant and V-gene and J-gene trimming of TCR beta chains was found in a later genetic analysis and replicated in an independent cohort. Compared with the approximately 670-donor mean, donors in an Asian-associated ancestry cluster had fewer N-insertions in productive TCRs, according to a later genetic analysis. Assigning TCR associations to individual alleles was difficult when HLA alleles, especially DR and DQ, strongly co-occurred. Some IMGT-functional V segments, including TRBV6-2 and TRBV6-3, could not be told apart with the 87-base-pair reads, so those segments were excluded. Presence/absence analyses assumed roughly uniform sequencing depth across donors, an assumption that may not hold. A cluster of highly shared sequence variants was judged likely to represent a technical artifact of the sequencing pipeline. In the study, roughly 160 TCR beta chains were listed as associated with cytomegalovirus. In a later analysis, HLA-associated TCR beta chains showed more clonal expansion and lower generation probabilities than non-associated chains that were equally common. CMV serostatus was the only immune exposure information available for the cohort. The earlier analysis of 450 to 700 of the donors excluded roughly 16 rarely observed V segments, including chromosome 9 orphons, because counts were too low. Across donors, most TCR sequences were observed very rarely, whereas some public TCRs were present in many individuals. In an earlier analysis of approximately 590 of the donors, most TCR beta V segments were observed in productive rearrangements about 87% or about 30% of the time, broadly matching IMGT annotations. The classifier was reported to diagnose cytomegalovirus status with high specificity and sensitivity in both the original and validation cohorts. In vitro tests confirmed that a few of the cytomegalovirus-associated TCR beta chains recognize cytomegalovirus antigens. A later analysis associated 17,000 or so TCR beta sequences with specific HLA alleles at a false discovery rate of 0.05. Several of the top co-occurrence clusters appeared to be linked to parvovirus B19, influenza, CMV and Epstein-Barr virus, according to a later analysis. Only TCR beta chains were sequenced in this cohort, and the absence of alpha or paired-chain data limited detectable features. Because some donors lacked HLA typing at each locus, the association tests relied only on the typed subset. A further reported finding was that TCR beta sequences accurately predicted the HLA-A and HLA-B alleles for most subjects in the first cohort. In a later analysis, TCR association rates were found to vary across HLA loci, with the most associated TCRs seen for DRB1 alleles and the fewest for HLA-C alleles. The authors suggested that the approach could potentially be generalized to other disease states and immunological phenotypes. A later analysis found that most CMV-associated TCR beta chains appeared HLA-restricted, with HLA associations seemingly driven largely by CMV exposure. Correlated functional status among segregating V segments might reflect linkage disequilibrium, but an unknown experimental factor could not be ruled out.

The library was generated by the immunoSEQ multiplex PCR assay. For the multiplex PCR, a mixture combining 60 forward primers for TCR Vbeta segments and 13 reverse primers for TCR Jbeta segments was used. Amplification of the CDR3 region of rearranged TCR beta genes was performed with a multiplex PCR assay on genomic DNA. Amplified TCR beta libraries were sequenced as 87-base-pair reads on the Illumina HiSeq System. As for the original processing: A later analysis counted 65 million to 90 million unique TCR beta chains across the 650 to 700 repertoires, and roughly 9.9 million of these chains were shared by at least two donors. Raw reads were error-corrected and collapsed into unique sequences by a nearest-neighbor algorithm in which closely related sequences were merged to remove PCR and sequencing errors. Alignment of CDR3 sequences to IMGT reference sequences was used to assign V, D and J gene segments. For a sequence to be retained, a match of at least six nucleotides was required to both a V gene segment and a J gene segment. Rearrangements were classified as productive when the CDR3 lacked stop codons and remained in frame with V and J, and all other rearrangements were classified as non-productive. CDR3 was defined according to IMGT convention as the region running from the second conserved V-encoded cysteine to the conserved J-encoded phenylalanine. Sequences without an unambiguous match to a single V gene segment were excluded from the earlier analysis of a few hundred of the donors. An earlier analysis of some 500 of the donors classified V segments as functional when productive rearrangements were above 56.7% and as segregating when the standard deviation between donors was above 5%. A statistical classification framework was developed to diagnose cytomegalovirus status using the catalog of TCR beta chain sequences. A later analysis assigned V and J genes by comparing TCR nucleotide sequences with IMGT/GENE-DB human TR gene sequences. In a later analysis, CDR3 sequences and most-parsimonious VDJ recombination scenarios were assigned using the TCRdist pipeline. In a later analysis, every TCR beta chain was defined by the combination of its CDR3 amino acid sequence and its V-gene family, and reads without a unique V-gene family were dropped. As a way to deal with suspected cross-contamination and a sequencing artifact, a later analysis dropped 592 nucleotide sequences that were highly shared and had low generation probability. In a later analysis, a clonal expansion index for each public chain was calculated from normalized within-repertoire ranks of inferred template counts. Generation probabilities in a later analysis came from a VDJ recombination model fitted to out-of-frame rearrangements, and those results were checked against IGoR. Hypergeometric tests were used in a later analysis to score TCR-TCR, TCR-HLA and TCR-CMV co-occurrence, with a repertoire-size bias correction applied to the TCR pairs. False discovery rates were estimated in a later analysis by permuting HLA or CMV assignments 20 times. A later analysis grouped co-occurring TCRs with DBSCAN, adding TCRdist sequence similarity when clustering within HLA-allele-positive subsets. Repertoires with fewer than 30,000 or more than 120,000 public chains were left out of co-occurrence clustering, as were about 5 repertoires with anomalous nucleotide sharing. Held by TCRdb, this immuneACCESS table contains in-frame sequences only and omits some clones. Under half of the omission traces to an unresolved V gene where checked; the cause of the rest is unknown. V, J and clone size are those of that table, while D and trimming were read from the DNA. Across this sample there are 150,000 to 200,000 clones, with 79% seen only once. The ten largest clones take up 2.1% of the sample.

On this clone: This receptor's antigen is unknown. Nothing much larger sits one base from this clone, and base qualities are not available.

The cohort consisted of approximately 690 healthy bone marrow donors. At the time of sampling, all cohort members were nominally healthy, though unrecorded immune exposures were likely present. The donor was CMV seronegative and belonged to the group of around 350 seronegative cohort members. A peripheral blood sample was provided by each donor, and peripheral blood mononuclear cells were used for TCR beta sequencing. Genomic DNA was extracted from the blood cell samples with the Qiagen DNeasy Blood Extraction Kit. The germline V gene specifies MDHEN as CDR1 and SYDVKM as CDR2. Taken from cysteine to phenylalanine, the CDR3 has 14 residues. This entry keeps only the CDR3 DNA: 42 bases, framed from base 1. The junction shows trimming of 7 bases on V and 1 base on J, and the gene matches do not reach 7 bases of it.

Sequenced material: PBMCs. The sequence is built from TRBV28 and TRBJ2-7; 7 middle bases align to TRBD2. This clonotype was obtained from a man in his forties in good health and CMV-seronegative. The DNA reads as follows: TGTGCCAGCACCCTAGCGGACCAGTCCTACGAGCAGTACTTC. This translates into CASTLADQSYEQYF.